The rows below give T cell receptor beta chains drawn from one sample of a study of T-cell memory formation after mild COVID-19. TCRdb reanalysed the 5' RACE reads using MiXCR and keeps one entry per CDR3 protein. This sample carries some 600,000 distinct CDR3 sequences, 17% of them seen once, and the ten largest clones take roughly 8%. The sample was PBMCs or a T cell subset sorted from them (not recorded which). Source of these receptors: an adult woman who had mild COVID-19 (a few samples of this study predate the infection). Cell type and time point are not known. CDR3s include the opening cysteine and the closing phenylalanine or tryptophan. The order of the fields is V gene, J gene, clone size, D gene, CDR3 DNA, CDR3 protein. D genes are given only for firm matches. The size of a clone is reported for some rows only, either as once, few or many, or as a class for expanded clones.

v_call: TRBV12-3/TRBV12-4
j_call: TRBJ2-3
clone_size: .
d_call: .
cdr3_nt: TGTGCCAGCAGTCCCGGCGGGATACGCACAGATACGCAGTATTTT
cdr3_aa: CASSPGGIRTDTQYF

v_call: TRBV18
j_call: TRBJ2-5
clone_size: few
d_call: .
cdr3_nt: TGTGCCACCTCCAAGGACGGCCTATACCAAGAGACCCAGTACTTC
cdr3_aa: CATSKDGLYQETQYF

v_call: TRBV19
j_call: TRBJ1-1
clone_size: .
d_call: .
cdr3_nt: TGTGCCAGTAGCCCTTGGCGGGGGATGAACACTGAAGCTTTCTTT
cdr3_aa: CASSPWRGMNTEAFF

v_call: TRBV24-1
j_call: TRBJ2-1
clone_size: few
d_call: .
cdr3_nt: TGTGCCACCAGTGACCTCTTCAATGAGCAGTTCTTC
cdr3_aa: CATSDLFNEQFF

v_call: TRBV20-1
j_call: TRBJ1-1
clone_size: .
d_call: .
cdr3_nt: TGCAGTGCCGGATGGGCCCCCTTGTCATGGAACACTGAAGCTTTCTTT
cdr3_aa: CSAGWAPLSWNTEAFF

v_call: TRBV7-9
j_call: TRBJ2-1
clone_size: many
d_call: .
cdr3_nt: TGTGCCAGCAGCTTAACTAGCCTCAATGAGCAGTTCTTC
cdr3_aa: CASSLTSLNEQFF

v_call: TRBV3-1
j_call: TRBJ2-7
clone_size: few
d_call: TRBD1
cdr3_nt: TGTGCCAGCACCCAAGGGCACAGGGGGTACGAGCAGTACTTC
cdr3_aa: CASTQGHRGYEQYF

v_call: TRBV7-9
j_call: TRBJ2-7
clone_size: .
d_call: .
cdr3_nt: TGTGCCAGCAGCCCCCGGACCCCTCCCAGGGAGCAGTACTTC
cdr3_aa: CASSPRTPPREQYF

v_call: TRBV20-1
j_call: TRBJ2-5
clone_size: .
d_call: .
cdr3_nt: TGCAGTGCTAGAGATAGGGCGGAGTGGACCCAGTACTTC
cdr3_aa: CSARDRAEWTQYF

v_call: TRBV11-2
j_call: TRBJ2-1
clone_size: .
d_call: .
cdr3_nt: TGTGCCAGCAGCTCCCGACTAGACACCTCCTACAATGAGCAGTTCTTC
cdr3_aa: CASSSRLDTSYNEQFF

v_call: TRBV5-1
j_call: TRBJ2-5
clone_size: .
d_call: TRBD1
cdr3_nt: TGCGCCAGCAGCTCTCTACAGGGGGCGGCGGAGACCCAGTACTTC
cdr3_aa: CASSSLQGAAETQYF

v_call: TRBV3-1
j_call: TRBJ2-1
clone_size: .
d_call: .
cdr3_nt: TGTGCCAGCAGCCAAGCGGGAGTGTCCTACAATGAGCAGTTCTTC
cdr3_aa: CASSQAGVSYNEQFF

v_call: TRBV10-3
j_call: TRBJ2-1
clone_size: few
d_call: .
cdr3_nt: TGTGCCACCACAGGGAGCGAGAAGACCTACAATGAGCAGTTCTTC
cdr3_aa: CATTGSEKTYNEQFF

v_call: TRBV19
j_call: TRBJ1-1
clone_size: .
d_call: TRBD1
cdr3_nt: TGTGCCAGTAGAGTTACAGGGGTGAACACTGAAGCTTTCTTT
cdr3_aa: CASRVTGVNTEAFF

v_call: TRBV12-3/TRBV12-4
j_call: TRBJ1-1
clone_size: .
d_call: TRBD1
cdr3_nt: TGTGCCAGCAGTCCGGGGGACAGGCCCCCGGGCACTGAAGCTTTCTTT
cdr3_aa: CASSPGDRPPGTEAFF

v_call: TRBV5-1
j_call: TRBJ2-7
clone_size: few
d_call: .
cdr3_nt: TGCGCCAGCAGCTTAACTCCTCCCGCCGAGCAGTACTTC
cdr3_aa: CASSLTPPAEQYF

v_call: TRBV12-3/TRBV12-4
j_call: TRBJ1-3
clone_size: .
d_call: .
cdr3_nt: TGTGCCAGCAGTCCGCAGTGGCCTGGAAACACCATATATTTT
cdr3_aa: CASSPQWPGNTIYF

v_call: TRBV12-3/TRBV12-4
j_call: TRBJ2-6
clone_size: .
d_call: .
cdr3_nt: TGTGCCAGCAGTTCCCCAGGGACATTGGGGGCCAACGTCCTGACTTTC
cdr3_aa: CASSSPGTLGANVLTF

v_call: TRBV5-1
j_call: TRBJ2-7
clone_size: many
d_call: .
cdr3_nt: TGCGCCAGCAGTTCCTCACAGGGAGCTCCCTACGAGCAGTACTTC
cdr3_aa: CASSSSQGAPYEQYF

v_call: TRBV7-2
j_call: TRBJ2-1
clone_size: many
d_call: TRBD2
cdr3_nt: TGTGCCAGCAGCTCCCCGGGACTAGCGGGGGGGCTCTATGAGCAGTTCTTC
cdr3_aa: CASSSPGLAGGLYEQFF

v_call: TRBV4-1
j_call: TRBJ2-7
clone_size: .
d_call: .
cdr3_nt: TGCGCCAGCAGCCAAGATAGTAGCGGCCAGTACTTC
cdr3_aa: CASSQDSSGQYF

v_call: TRBV25-1
j_call: TRBJ2-1
clone_size: few
d_call: .
cdr3_nt: TGTGCCAGCAGTTATAGTCCCAATGAGCAGTTCTTC
cdr3_aa: CASSYSPNEQFF

v_call: TRBV2
j_call: TRBJ1-1
clone_size: few
d_call: TRBD1
cdr3_nt: TGTGCCAGCGTTGGGACAGGGGGACCCTATGGGAGAGCTTTCTTT
cdr3_aa: CASVGTGGPYGRAFF

v_call: TRBV5-1
j_call: TRBJ2-7
clone_size: .
d_call: .
cdr3_nt: TGCGCCAGCAGCTGGGGACGGGGACTCAGGAGCTCCTACGAGCAGTACTTC
cdr3_aa: CASSWGRGLRSSYEQYF

v_call: TRBV5-1
j_call: TRBJ2-1
clone_size: few
d_call: .
cdr3_nt: TGCGCCAGCAGCTCCGCGGGGAATTACAATGAGCAGTTCTTC
cdr3_aa: CASSSAGNYNEQFF

v_call: TRBV7-9
j_call: TRBJ2-1
clone_size: few
d_call: TRBD2
cdr3_nt: TGTGCCAGCAGCACCGGGACTAGCGGGAAAAATGAGCAGTTCTTC
cdr3_aa: CASSTGTSGKNEQFF

v_call: TRBV5-4
j_call: TRBJ2-7
clone_size: .
d_call: .
cdr3_nt: TGTGCCAGCAGCTTGGTGGTTGGGGGTCCTCCCTACGAGCAGTACTTC
cdr3_aa: CASSLVVGGPPYEQYF

v_call: TRBV27
j_call: TRBJ2-2
clone_size: .
d_call: TRBD1
cdr3_nt: TGTGCCAGCCGCAACCGGGACAGACTCACCGGGGAGCTGTTTTTT
cdr3_aa: CASRNRDRLTGELFF

v_call: TRBV20-1
j_call: TRBJ1-2
clone_size: .
d_call: TRBD1
cdr3_nt: TGCAGTGCTACCCGAACGACAGGGGACGATGGCTACACCTTC
cdr3_aa: CSATRTTGDDGYTF

v_call: TRBV6-1
j_call: TRBJ2-7
clone_size: .
d_call: .
cdr3_nt: TGTGCCAGCACGGCGCGACAGTTCAAGTACTTC
cdr3_aa: CASTARQFKYF

v_call: TRBV18
j_call: TRBJ2-7
clone_size: once
d_call: .
cdr3_nt: TGTGCCAGCTCAAACGGACAGGGAGGGTCCTACGAGCAGTACTTC
cdr3_aa: CASSNGQGGSYEQYF

v_call: TRBV7-3
j_call: TRBJ1-3
clone_size: few
d_call: .
cdr3_nt: TGTGCCAGCGCGGCAGGCGGTGGAAACACCATATATTTT
cdr3_aa: CASAAGGGNTIYF

v_call: TRBV7-2
j_call: TRBJ1-2
clone_size: few
d_call: .
cdr3_nt: TGTGCCAGCAGCTTAGACGGACTCTATGGCTACACCTTC
cdr3_aa: CASSLDGLYGYTF

v_call: TRBV6-6
j_call: TRBJ2-7
clone_size: few
d_call: TRBD1
cdr3_nt: TGTGCCAGCCTCCTCCCGGGACAGAACTCCTACGAGCAGTACTTC
cdr3_aa: CASLLPGQNSYEQYF

v_call: TRBV30
j_call: TRBJ2-1
clone_size: .
d_call: .
cdr3_nt: TGTGCCTGGAGTGTAAGTGGGGCAGGGTCGTTCTTC
cdr3_aa: CAWSVSGAGSFF

v_call: TRBV5-1
j_call: TRBJ2-5
clone_size: .
d_call: .
cdr3_nt: TGCGCCAGCAGCTTGGGGCCGACCCAGTACTTC
cdr3_aa: CASSLGPTQYF

v_call: TRBV20-1
j_call: TRBJ1-2
clone_size: many
d_call: TRBD1
cdr3_nt: TGCAGTGCTAGAGACTACAGGGGGAATGGCTACACCTTC
cdr3_aa: CSARDYRGNGYTF

v_call: TRBV15
j_call: TRBJ2-1
clone_size: few
d_call: .
cdr3_nt: TGTGCCACCAGCATGTTGACCGGGGTGTCGGGTAAGGGCAATGAGCAGTTCTTC
cdr3_aa: CATSMLTGVSGKGNEQFF

v_call: TRBV5-4
j_call: TRBJ2-2
clone_size: .
d_call: TRBD2
cdr3_nt: TGTGCCAGCAGCGATAGCGGGGGCCCTAACACCGGGGAGCTGTTTTTT
cdr3_aa: CASSDSGGPNTGELFF

v_call: TRBV20-1
j_call: TRBJ2-1
clone_size: few
d_call: TRBD2
cdr3_nt: TGCAGTGCCCCGTCAGCGGGGGGGTACAATGAGCAGTTCTTC
cdr3_aa: CSAPSAGGYNEQFF

v_call: TRBV10-3
j_call: TRBJ2-5
clone_size: .
d_call: .
cdr3_nt: TGTGCCATCAGTGAGTACGGGGGACAAGAGACCCAGTACTTC
cdr3_aa: CAISEYGGQETQYF

v_call: TRBV5-4
j_call: TRBJ2-6
clone_size: few
d_call: .
cdr3_nt: TGTGCCAGCAGCCCGAGGGCTAGTCGGGGGGCCAACGTCCTGACTTTC
cdr3_aa: CASSPRASRGANVLTF

v_call: TRBV29-1
j_call: TRBJ1-2
clone_size: few
d_call: TRBD1
cdr3_nt: TGCAGCGTTGACCTAGGGGGCTACGGAGACTATGGCTACACCTTC
cdr3_aa: CSVDLGGYGDYGYTF